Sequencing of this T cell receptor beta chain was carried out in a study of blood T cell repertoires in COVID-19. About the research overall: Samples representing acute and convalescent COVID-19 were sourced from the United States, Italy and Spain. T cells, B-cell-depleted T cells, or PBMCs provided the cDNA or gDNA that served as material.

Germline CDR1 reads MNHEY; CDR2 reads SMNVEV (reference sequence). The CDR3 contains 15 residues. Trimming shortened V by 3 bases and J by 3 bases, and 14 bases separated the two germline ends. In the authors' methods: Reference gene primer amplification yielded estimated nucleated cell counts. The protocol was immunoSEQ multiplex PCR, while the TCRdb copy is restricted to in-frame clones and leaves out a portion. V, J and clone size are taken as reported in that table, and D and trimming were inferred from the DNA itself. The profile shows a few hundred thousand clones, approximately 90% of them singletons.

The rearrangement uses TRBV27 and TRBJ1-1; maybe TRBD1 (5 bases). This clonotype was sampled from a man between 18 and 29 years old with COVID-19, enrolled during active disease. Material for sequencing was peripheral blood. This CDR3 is CASSFSAGSDTEAFF. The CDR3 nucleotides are TGTGCCAGCAGTTTTTCCGCAGGGTCGGACACTGAAGCTTTCTTT.